One and the same sample provided the 5 T cell receptor beta chains below, sequenced in a study of cytomegalovirus exposure and HLA in healthy donors. PCR employed 60 Vbeta and 13 Jbeta primers. Assay used: immunoSEQ multiplex PCR; TCRdb lists only in-frame clones, some missing. Found here are some 180,000 clones, about 77% of them singletons; the top ten hold around 2.6%. Sequenced material: PBMCs. The receptors derive from a female donor in good health and CMV-seronegative.

This clone was recorded a few times. The chain combines TRBV18 with TRBJ2-7; 9 bases map to TRBD1. This CDR3 spans 14 amino acids. V lost 6 bases to trimming and J lost 6 bases; unmatched junction nucleotides: 9. Germline values: CDR1 KGHSH, CDR2 LQKENI. For the CDR3, the DNA is TGTGCCAGCTCTCGTAGGACAGGGGAAGCCGAGCAGTACTTC. Translating gives CASSRRTGEAEQYF.

The CDR3 DNA follows: TGCGCCAGCAGCTTGCTAGCGGGAGCAGATACGCAGTATTTT. Residues: CASSLLAGADTQYF. The chain has TRBV5-1 and TRBJ2-3; TRBD2 matches at 10 bases. Looked up from germline, CDR1 is SGHRS and CDR2 is YFSETQ. Germline trimming cut 1 base from V and 4 bases from J; bases unmatched to any gene: 0. The CDR3 loop spans 14 amino acids.

The rearrangement uses TRBV19 and TRBJ1-1, with a weak D call TRBD1 (6 bases). The CDR3 contains 15 residues. The V end lost 4 bases, the J end lost 1 base, and 13 bases lay between the germline ends. Germline assignment: CDR1 LNHDA and CDR2 SQIVND (reference sequence). The CDR3 bases are TGTGCCAGTAGTAGGCCCGGGACAAAGAACACTGAAGCTTTCTTT. Translating gives CASSRPGTKNTEAFF.

The count of this clone is one. The rearrangement joins TRBV28 to TRBJ2-3; 12 positions agree with TRBD2. The V gene's germline CDR1 is MDHEN and CDR2 SYDVKM. The CDR3 runs to 18 residues. After removal of 5 bases from V and 5 bases from J, the junction contained 14 bases not matched to a gene. CDR3 residues: CASSLGGWTSGMGDTQYF. The CDR3 region has the DNA TGTGCCAGCAGTCTAGGAGGATGGACTAGCGGGATGGGAGATACGCAGTATTTT.

The chain joins TRBV7-9 to TRBJ2-1, with D possibly matching TRBD2 (6 bases). The V gene lost 3 bases and the J gene lost 7 bases, with 25 bases spanning the gap. Looked up from germline, CDR1 is SEHNR and CDR2 is FQNEAQ (reference sequence). The CDR3 contains 18 residues. CDR3 DNA: TGTGCCAGCAGCTTTCTCCCTCTTACTAGCTCGAGAGGGAATGAGCAGTTCTTC. Translated: CASSFLPLTSSRGNEQFF.